Below, 15 T cell receptor beta chains from the same sample are listed, as sequenced in a study of OX40 agonist ivuxolimab in advanced cancers. Sequenced by immunoSEQ multiplex PCR; TCRdb stores in-frame clones only, minus some. The table has roughly 120,000 clones, roughly nine tenths seen once. The sequencing here drew on CD4+ or CD8+ T cells sorted from blood, taken in a trial of the OX40 agonist ivuxolimab. These receptors were collected from an adult with an advanced solid tumor such as melanoma, head and neck, liver or kidney cancer.

The rearrangement uses TRBV5-1 and TRBJ2-2; 9 bases are shared with TRBD1. V lost 0 bases, J lost 5 bases, and 5 bases stayed unmatched. The CDR3 totals 16 residues. The germline gives CDR1 SGHRS, CDR2 YFSETQ. The CDR3 spells CASSLVGQGRTGELFF. CDR3 bases: TGCGCCAGCAGCTTGGTCGGACAGGGGCGGACCGGGGAGCTGTTTTTT.

V gene TRBV7-2 combines with J gene TRBJ2-7; D may be TRBD1 (5 bases). V lost 4 bases to trimming and J lost 5 bases, with 12 bases between them. The CDR3 has 13 residues. Germline assignment: CDR1 SGHTA and CDR2 FQGNSA. CDR3 nucleotides: TGTGCCAGCAGCTCCAGGGAATTCCACGAGCAGTACTTC. Its translation is CASSSREFHEQYF. The full variable domain, with the rest looked up from reference TRBV7-2 and TRBJ2-7, is GAGVSQSPSNKVTEKGKDVELRCDPISGHTALYWYRQSLGQGLEFLIYFQGNSAPDKSGLPSDRFSAERTGGSVSTLTIQRTQQEDSAVYLCASSSREFHEQYFGPGTRLTVT.

The rearrangement uses TRBV5-6 and TRBJ2-3; D possibly corresponds to TRBD2 (5 bases). The CDR3 is made up of 14 amino acids. Germline CDR1 and CDR2: SGHDT and YYEEEE. Trimming cost V 4 bases and J 2 bases, with 11 bases left between them. CDR3 residues: CASSPGLNTDTQYF. The DNA of the CDR3 is TGTGCCAGCAGCCCCGGACTGAACACAGATACGCAGTATTTT.

The V gene is TRBV28, the J gene TRBJ1-2, with D perhaps TRBD1 (5 bases). Trimming removed 3 bases from V and 1 base from J, with 12 bases in between. CDR3 length: 15 amino acids. Per germline, CDR1 MDHEN and CDR2 SYDVKM. The CDR3 DNA follows: TGTGCCAGCAGTTTTGGGGGGATGGTTAACTATGGCTACACCTTC. Translated: CASSFGGMVNYGYTF.

The rearrangement links TRBV19 to TRBJ2-1; tentatively, D is TRBD2 (6 bases). Germline assignment: CDR1 LNHDA and CDR2 SQIVND (reference sequence). The V and J ends lost 7 bases and 0 bases respectively, with 22 bases between them. The CDR3 has 18 residues. The CDR3 protein is CASTKRRASVSSYNEQFF. CDR3 DNA: TGTGCCAGTACCAAACGAAGGGCTAGCGTTAGCTCCTACAATGAGCAGTTCTTC.

The chain carries TRBV18 and TRBJ1-1; TRBD1 matches 8 bases. Germline V lookup: CDR1 KGHSH, CDR2 LQKENI. The CDR3 contains 13 residues. Unmatched junction bases numbered 10, after V lost 6 bases and J lost 10 bases. As DNA, the CDR3 is TGTGCCAGCTCCCCGACAGGGGCGAACGCAGCTTTCTTT. This translates into CASSPTGANAAFF. Together with reference TRBV18 and TRBJ1-1, the CDR3 gives the full variable domain: NAGVMQNPRHLVRRRGQEARLRCSPMKGHSHVYWYRQLPEEGLKFMVYLQKENIIDESGMPKERFSAEFPKEGPSILRIQQVVRGDSAAYFCASSPTGANAAFFGQGTRLTVV.

The chain combines TRBV29-1 with TRBJ1-5; D gene ambiguous. The V gene lost 2 bases and the J gene lost 2 bases, with 13 bases spanning the gap. The CDR3 has 15 residues. The V gene's germline CDR1 is SQVTM and CDR2 ANQGSEA. CDR3 nucleotides: TGCAGCGTTGAACGAGACCGCGTCGGCAATCAGCCCCAGCATTTT. Residues: CSVERDRVGNQPQHF.

This chain joins TRBV2 and TRBJ1-4, with 7 bases fitting TRBD1. This CDR3 contains 14 residues. The germline V gene has CDR1 SNHLY and CDR2 FYNNEI. The junction had 5 bases not matched to a gene; V was cut back by 2 bases and J by 8 bases. CDR3 DNA sequence: TGTGCCAGCAGTGAACAGGGGGTCGGAGAAAAACTGTTTTTT. Its protein is CASSEQGVGEKLFF.

The rearrangement joins TRBV6-6 to TRBJ1-1, with D maybe TRBD1 (6 bases). CDR1 and CDR2 from the germline V gene are MNHNY and SVGAGI (reference sequence). Trimming took off 6 bases at V and 1 base at J, with 6 bases between the two ends. The CDR3 is 12 amino acids. The CDR3: CASRQGNTEAFF. The CDR3 DNA follows: TGTGCCAGCAGACAGGGGAACACTGAAGCTTTCTTT.

The chain is built from TRBV5-4 and TRBJ1-1, with 10 bases aligning to TRBD1. V was pared by 3 bases and J by 10 bases, with 9 bases of the junction left unmatched. This CDR3 comprises 14 residues. The germline V gene encodes CDR1 SGHNT and CDR2 YYREEE (reference sequence). The CDR3 here is CASSYSTGGGGAFF. In DNA, the CDR3 is TGTGCCAGCAGCTATTCGACAGGGGGCGGGGGAGCTTTCTTT.

The chain links TRBV9 to TRBJ2-1, with D unresolved. The CDR3 consists of 17 residues. Germline CDR1 reads SGDLS; CDR2 reads YYNGEE. V was clipped by 0 bases and J by 4 bases, with 17 bases between them. CDR3 loop: CASSVATKDVGYNEQFF. In nucleotides, the CDR3 is TGTGCCAGCAGCGTAGCTACTAAGGATGTCGGGTACAATGAGCAGTTCTTC.

The chain links TRBV6-1 to TRBJ1-2; no reliable D call. V lost 4 bases and J 2 bases, leaving 5 bases between the germline ends. Germline V gene lookup returns CDR1 MNHNS and CDR2 SASEGT. CDR3 length: 12 amino acids. CDR3 protein: CASSVGNYGYTF. The CDR3 DNA is TGTGCCAGCAGTGTAGGGAACTATGGCTACACCTTC.

This chain uses TRBV9 with TRBJ1-2; no definite D call. The V end lost 0 bases, the J end lost 1 base, and 4 bases lay between the germline ends. The germline V gene encodes CDR1 SGDLS and CDR2 YYNGEE. This CDR3 spans 13 amino acids. CDR3 protein: CASSVGVNYGYTF. CDR3 nucleotide sequence: TGTGCCAGCAGCGTAGGGGTTAACTATGGCTACACCTTC. The entire variable domain, with the rest obtained from reference TRBV9 and TRBJ1-2, is as follows: DSGVTQTPKHLITATGQRVTLRCSPRSGDLSVYWYQQSLDQGLQFLIQYYNGEERAKGNILERFSAQQFPDLHSELNLSSLELGDSALYFCASSVGVNYGYTFGSGTRLTVV.

In its sample, this clone was seen a few times. This chain joins TRBV5-4 and TRBJ2-4; D call uncertain. Germline values: CDR1 SGHNT, CDR2 YYREEE (reference sequence). The V end was cut by 2 bases, the J end by 7 bases, with 16 bases between. This CDR3 has 15 amino acids. CDR3 region: CASSLEPSRQNIQYF. The CDR3 region has the DNA TGTGCCAGCAGCTTAGAACCCAGTCGGCAGAACATTCAGTACTTC.

The chain carries TRBV19 and TRBJ2-1; D perhaps matches TRBD1 (5 bases). The CDR3 length is 15 residues. Germline V CDR1 and CDR2: LNHDA, SQIVND (reference sequence). With 2 bases removed from V and 3 bases from J, the gap between germline ends came to 11 bases. The CDR3 loop is CASSIMQGNYNEQFF. The CDR3 bases are TGTGCCAGTAGTATAATGCAGGGAAACTACAATGAGCAGTTCTTC.